This entry concerns a single T cell receptor (beta chain). What it binds is unknown. The data belong to a study of T cell repertoires in cytomegalovirus infection. Study at large: Selected CMV epitopes included recently identified HLA-C-restricted ones as well as well-studied HLA-B-restricted ones. Indications came from public TCR beta signatures; they pointed to CMV infection and to a matching HLA type.

This CDR3 spans 17 amino acids. V was cut by 4 bases and J by 9 bases, with 22 bases left in between. General observations from the study: The ex vivo response was dominated by HLA-C-restricted CMV-specific TCR beta clonotypes. Summed frequency of shared TCR beta families picked out CMV carriers who also had the relevant HLA.

MiXCR, run by TCRdb on the reads, gives a single entry per CDR3 protein. The sample contains about 470,000 distinct CDR3 sequences, under 45% of which appear only once. The gene calls are TRBV12-3 or TRBV12-4 and TRBJ1-6, with a possible D match to TRBD1 (5 bases). The source of this sequence is a human donor in good health (CMV status not recorded). Some clones in this sample may be carry-over from other donors' samples. This specimen consisted of cultured PBMCs, obtained from culture after CMV antigen stimulation. The CDR3 bases are TGTGCCAGCAGTTCAACATACAGGACCGAGGGCGGTTCACCCCTCCACTTT. Its protein product is CASSSTYRTEGGSPLHF.